This TCR beta chain was recorded in a study of blood T cell repertoires in COVID-19. As for the study in general: PBMCs, B-cell-depleted T cells, or T cells were the source of the cDNA or gDNA that made up the material.

TCRdb's copy holds only in-frame clones and misses some; the assay was immunoSEQ multiplex PCR. The table has some 290,000 clones, approximately 90% seen once. Germline assignment: CDR1 SGHRS and CDR2 YFSETQ. The CDR3 totals 16 residues. V was pared by 0 bases and J by 8 bases, with 5 bases of the junction left unmatched. The rearrangement joins TRBV5-1 to TRBJ1-6; 10 nucleotides line up with TRBD1. The source is a man aged 18 to 30 with active or convalescent COVID-19. Sequenced sample: peripheral blood. The CDR3 is CASSLAGGTGDSPLHF. CDR3 nucleotide sequence: TGCGCCAGCAGCTTGGCCGGTGGGACAGGGGATTCACCCCTCCACTTT.